Here is one TCR beta chain with its context. Antigen unknown. CDR3 length: 13 residues. Germline V lookup: CDR1 SGHTA, CDR2 FQGTGA. V was shortened by 1 base and J by 6 bases, with 9 bases between the two germline ends. The sample is drawn from a study of T cell responses to AZD1222 COVID-19 vaccine. Study-wide results and limits: Across the whole spike, CD4 TCRs peaked at regions 160-218 and 743-854.

TCRdb's table, derived via immunoSEQ multiplex PCR, lists solely in-frame clones and lacks some. The table has about 120,000 clones, approximately 84% seen once; the top ten hold around 7.5%. The clonotype comes from an adult in good health. The rearrangement uses TRBV7-3 and TRBJ1-2, with D possibly TRBD1 on 6 matching bases. The sample was peripheral blood, taken on day 0 of AZD1222 vaccination. The CDR3 protein is CASSLRPGDGYTF. CDR3 DNA: TGTGCCAGCAGCTTAAGGCCAGGGGATGGCTACACCTTC.